These T cell receptor beta chains were read from a single sample in a study of T cells in Graves' hyperthyroidism and ophthalmopathy. Via MiXCR, TCRdb re-called the multiplex PCR reads, giving one row per CDR3 protein. The sample yields hundreds of thousands of distinct CDR3 sequences, over 11% seen once. Sequencing used blood. Every receptor here comes from a woman aged 25 to 39 with Graves' hyperthyroidism. Each CDR3 is given with its conserved first and last residue. The order of the fields is J gene, V gene, CDR3 protein.

TRBJ1-4 TRBV6-5 CASSYSIAEKLFF
TRBJ2-7 TRBV20-1 CSAGRTGGKNEQYF
TRBJ2-1 TRBV11-2 CASSSTGPSYNEQFF
TRBJ2-7 TRBV27 CASSLSPPTGTPYEQYF
TRBJ1-5 TRBV19 CASSVDRRRDFQPQHF
TRBJ2-5 TRBV11-2 CASSFPEAGGRETQYF
TRBJ2-5 TRBV28 CASTLDRGYETQYF
TRBJ1-1 TRBV7-8 CASSWGRGNTEAFF
TRBJ1-2 TRBV2 CASSEGYSDGYTF
TRBJ2-2 TRBV12-3/TRBV12-4 CARPGGPGGTGELFF
TRBJ1-2 TRBV28 CASMKSDRNYGYTF
TRBJ2-7 TRBV20-1 CSARGFDSADVSEQYF
TRBJ2-7 TRBV7-9 CASSLLPAGEQYF
TRBJ1-6 TRBV28 CASSLFGGKRKDSPLHF
TRBJ2-2 TRBV7-8 CASSLDGYTGELFF
TRBJ2-4 TRBV19 CASSIPAGVGGQNIQYF
TRBJ2-7 TRBV12-3/TRBV12-4 CASSLGGGRYEQYF
TRBJ2-2 TRBV6-2/TRBV6-3 CASSSRLASPGELFF
TRBJ2-1 TRBV6-2/TRBV6-3 CASSYPLANLAYGPYNEQFF
TRBJ1-2 TRBV27 CASSKTRLGRKYGYTF
TRBJ1-2 TRBV30 CAWSVKGSYGYTF
TRBJ2-5 TRBV7-2 CASSLEPTSRETQYF
TRBJ2-1 TRBV12-3/TRBV12-4 CASSLGRSGEQFF
TRBJ2-3 TRBV12-3/TRBV12-4 CASSLTSGKATDTQYF
TRBJ2-7 TRBV13 CASSSMMGLANYEQYF